Listed below are T cell receptor beta chains from one sample, sequenced in a study of CD8+ T cells in alopecia areata. TCRdb keeps only in-frame clones here, not all; method: immunoSEQ multiplex PCR. The table shows hundreds of thousands of clones, with approximately 60% occurring only once. Source: CD4+ T cells sorted from blood, taken at approximately week 51, from a patient treated with tofacitinib. Source of these receptors: a human donor with alopecia areata. Each CDR3 is given with its conserved first and last residue. Fields, in order: D gene, V gene, J gene, clone size, CDR3 protein, CDR3 DNA. A D gene is named only where the DNA matches it firmly. Clone sizes are given selectively: once, few, many, or a class where the clone is expanded.

D gene: TRBD1
V gene: TRBV4-2
J gene: TRBJ2-5
clone size: -
CDR3 protein: CASSQPGTEETQYF
CDR3 DNA: TGTGCCAGCAGCCAACCCGGGACAGAAGAGACCCAGTACTTC

D gene: TRBD1
V gene: TRBV5-1
J gene: TRBJ2-3
clone size: -
CDR3 protein: CASSPPGQGHTQYF
CDR3 DNA: TGCGCCAGCAGCCCCCCGGGACAGGGCCATACGCAGTATTTT

D gene: -
V gene: TRBV19
J gene: TRBJ1-5
clone size: once
CDR3 protein: CASSIGNQPQHF
CDR3 DNA: TGTGCCAGTAGTATCGGGAATCAGCCCCAGCATTTT

D gene: -
V gene: TRBV9
J gene: TRBJ1-1
clone size: -
CDR3 protein: CASSSGRFMNTEAFF
CDR3 DNA: TGTGCCAGCAGCTCAGGACGGTTCATGAACACTGAAGCTTTCTTT

D gene: TRBD2
V gene: TRBV10-3
J gene: TRBJ2-2
clone size: -
CDR3 protein: CAIGPGLGLPGELFF
CDR3 DNA: TGTGCCATCGGCCCGGGACTAGGCCTGCCCGGGGAGCTGTTTTTT

D gene: TRBD2
V gene: TRBV6-5
J gene: TRBJ2-5
clone size: -
CDR3 protein: CASGTAGGGETQYF
CDR3 DNA: TGTGCCAGCGGAACGGCGGGGGGAGGAGAGACCCAGTACTTC

D gene: TRBD2
V gene: TRBV15
J gene: TRBJ2-3
clone size: -
CDR3 protein: CATSRDLAGSSTDTQYF
CDR3 DNA: TGTGCCACCAGCAGAGATCTAGCGGGGTCTAGCACAGATACGCAGTATTTT

D gene: -
V gene: TRBV29-1
J gene: TRBJ1-2
clone size: -
CDR3 protein: CSVDEGYGYTF
CDR3 DNA: TGCAGCGTTGACGAAGGGTACGGCTACACCTTC

D gene: TRBD1
V gene: TRBV5-1
J gene: TRBJ2-1
clone size: once
CDR3 protein: CASSLADRGRDEQFF
CDR3 DNA: TGCGCCAGCAGCTTGGCGGACAGGGGACGGGATGAGCAGTTCTTC

D gene: -
V gene: TRBV19
J gene: TRBJ1-1
clone size: -
CDR3 protein: CASSINGGEAFF
CDR3 DNA: TGTGCCAGTAGTATCAATGGGGGTGAAGCTTTCTTT

D gene: -
V gene: TRBV30
J gene: TRBJ2-7
clone size: -
CDR3 protein: CAWSVRVFNEQYF
CDR3 DNA: TGTGCCTGGAGTGTACGGGTATTCAACGAGCAGTACTTC

D gene: TRBD1
V gene: TRBV29-1
J gene: TRBJ1-1
clone size: -
CDR3 protein: CSVTDRAKGTEAFF
CDR3 DNA: TGCAGCGTTACGGACAGGGCGAAGGGGACTGAAGCTTTCTTT

D gene: -
V gene: TRBV9
J gene: TRBJ2-7
clone size: -
CDR3 protein: CASSGGLTSIEQYF
CDR3 DNA: TGTGCCAGCAGCGGCGGACTAACCTCGATAGAGCAGTACTTC

D gene: TRBD2
V gene: TRBV7-9
J gene: TRBJ2-3
clone size: -
CDR3 protein: CASRLAGAATDTQYF
CDR3 DNA: TGTGCCAGCAGGCTAGCGGGGGCGGCCACAGATACGCAGTATTTT

D gene: -
V gene: TRBV7-9
J gene: TRBJ2-7
clone size: few
CDR3 protein: CASSSPGGVSYEQYF
CDR3 DNA: TGTGCCAGCAGCTCCCCCGGGGGAGTTTCCTACGAGCAGTACTTC

D gene: -
V gene: TRBV15
J gene: TRBJ2-7
clone size: once
CDR3 protein: CATSSPRGTNYEQYF
CDR3 DNA: TGTGCCACCAGCAGCCCCCGGGGCACCAACTACGAGCAGTACTTC

D gene: TRBD1
V gene: TRBV2
J gene: TRBJ1-1
clone size: once
CDR3 protein: CASSPDREGTEAFF
CDR3 DNA: TGTGCCAGCAGTCCGGACAGGGAGGGCACTGAAGCTTTCTTT

D gene: -
V gene: TRBV7-7
J gene: TRBJ2-5
clone size: -
CDR3 protein: CASSLEGHRQETQYF
CDR3 DNA: TGTGCTAGCAGCTTAGAAGGACACCGCCAAGAGACCCAGTACTTC

D gene: -
V gene: TRBV5-1
J gene: TRBJ2-1
clone size: -
CDR3 protein: CASSLVGSNEQFF
CDR3 DNA: TGCGCCAGCAGCTTGGTCGGGAGCAATGAGCAGTTCTTC

D gene: -
V gene: TRBV5-1
J gene: TRBJ1-1
clone size: -
CDR3 protein: CASSPSGAEIGTEAFF
CDR3 DNA: TGCGCCAGCAGCCCCAGTGGGGCGGAAATTGGGACTGAAGCTTTCTTT

D gene: TRBD1
V gene: TRBV29-1
J gene: TRBJ1-2
clone size: -
CDR3 protein: CSVVDRGDGYTF
CDR3 DNA: TGCAGCGTTGTTGACAGGGGGGATGGCTACACCTTC

D gene: -
V gene: TRBV5-1
J gene: TRBJ2-5
clone size: -
CDR3 protein: CASSRSRSRETQYF
CDR3 DNA: TGCGCCAGCAGCCGTTCACGATCCCGAGAGACCCAGTACTTC

D gene: -
V gene: TRBV5-1
J gene: TRBJ1-1
clone size: -
CDR3 protein: CASSYVMNTEAFF
CDR3 DNA: TGCGCCAGCAGCTACGTCATGAACACTGAAGCTTTCTTT

D gene: TRBD2
V gene: TRBV13
J gene: TRBJ2-5
clone size: -
CDR3 protein: CASSPPPSGGAGETQYF
CDR3 DNA: TGTGCCAGCAGCCCCCCCCCTAGCGGGGGGGCCGGGGAGACCCAGTACTTC

D gene: TRBD2
V gene: TRBV7-6
J gene: TRBJ2-7
clone size: -
CDR3 protein: CASSLAGGYEQYF
CDR3 DNA: TGTGCCAGCAGCTTAGCCGGGGGGTACGAGCAGTACTTC

D gene: -
V gene: TRBV6-5
J gene: TRBJ2-2
clone size: few
CDR3 protein: CASRMASDRELFF
CDR3 DNA: TGTGCCAGCCGCATGGCCTCAGACCGGGAGCTGTTTTTT

D gene: -
V gene: TRBV7-9
J gene: TRBJ2-2
clone size: -
CDR3 protein: CASSSPGGTAAGELFF
CDR3 DNA: TGTGCCAGCAGCTCCCCAGGCGGGACCGCGGCCGGGGAGCTGTTTTTT

D gene: -
V gene: TRBV30
J gene: TRBJ2-7
clone size: -
CDR3 protein: CAWSGGSYEQYF
CDR3 DNA: TGTGCCTGGAGCGGGGGATCCTACGAGCAGTACTTC

D gene: -
V gene: TRBV7-2
J gene: TRBJ1-5
clone size: -
CDR3 protein: CASSLVSGGNSNQPQHF
CDR3 DNA: TGTGCCAGCAGCTTAGTATCCGGGGGGAATAGCAATCAGCCCCAGCATTTT

D gene: -
V gene: TRBV5-1
J gene: TRBJ1-1
clone size: -
CDR3 protein: CASSLTGNTEAFF
CDR3 DNA: TGCGCCAGCAGCTTGACGGGGAACACTGAAGCTTTCTTT

D gene: TRBD2
V gene: TRBV5-4
J gene: TRBJ2-3
clone size: -
CDR3 protein: CASRASGGGTDTQYF
CDR3 DNA: TGTGCCAGCAGGGCTAGCGGGGGGGGCACAGATACGCAGTATTTT

D gene: TRBD1
V gene: TRBV6-5
J gene: TRBJ2-7
clone size: once
CDR3 protein: CASSGTGLREQYF
CDR3 DNA: TGTGCCAGCTCCGGGACAGGGCTTCGCGAGCAGTACTTC

D gene: -
V gene: TRBV4-2
J gene: TRBJ2-4
clone size: few
CDR3 protein: CASSQGPLGIQYF
CDR3 DNA: TGTGCCAGCAGCCAAGGCCCCCTAGGCATTCAGTACTTC

D gene: -
V gene: TRBV28
J gene: TRBJ2-3
clone size: -
CDR3 protein: CASPRPLTSTDTQYF
CDR3 DNA: TGTGCCAGCCCCCGACCACTGACTAGCACAGATACGCAGTATTTT

D gene: TRBD1
V gene: TRBV27
J gene: TRBJ2-7
clone size: -
CDR3 protein: CASSLSVDREAYEQYF
CDR3 DNA: TGTGCCAGCAGTTTATCTGTCGACAGGGAAGCCTACGAGCAGTACTTC

D gene: -
V gene: TRBV21-1
J gene: TRBJ1-2
clone size: few
CDR3 protein: CASSKGGPLGYTF
CDR3 DNA: TGTGCCAGCAGCAAAGGCGGGCCCCTGGGCTACACCTTC

D gene: -
V gene: TRBV7-3
J gene: TRBJ1-1
clone size: -
CDR3 protein: CASSPGGHSESAFF
CDR3 DNA: TGTGCCAGCAGCCCTGGGGGACATAGTGAATCGGCTTTCTTT

D gene: TRBD1
V gene: TRBV6-5
J gene: TRBJ1-5
clone size: -
CDR3 protein: CASSPPGQFNQPQHF
CDR3 DNA: TGTGCCAGTTCGCCACCGGGACAGTTCAATCAGCCCCAGCATTTT

D gene: -
V gene: TRBV6-6
J gene: TRBJ2-2
clone size: -
CDR3 protein: CASSWTPDTGELFF
CDR3 DNA: TGTGCCAGCAGTTGGACCCCCGACACCGGGGAGCTGTTTTTT

D gene: -
V gene: TRBV21-1
J gene: TRBJ1-2
clone size: -
CDR3 protein: CASSKDPGQGKDYGYTF
CDR3 DNA: TGTGCCAGCAGCAAAGACCCGGGGCAGGGGAAGGACTATGGCTACACCTTC

D gene: -
V gene: TRBV5-6
J gene: TRBJ2-6
clone size: -
CDR3 protein: CASSLIGGAGANVLTF
CDR3 DNA: TGTGCCAGCAGCTTGATTGGCGGTGCTGGGGCCAACGTCCTGACTTTC